A single TCR beta chain is shown here with its context. The entry originates in a study of blood T cell repertoires in COVID-19. Overall study: Sites across the United States, Italy and Spain contributed samples from acute and convalescent COVID-19. In each case, the material was cDNA or gDNA derived from T cells, B-cell-depleted T cells, or PBMCs.

In the original workflow: Reference gene primers were amplified, and this amplification served to estimate nucleated cell counts. Sequencing was performed with immunoSEQ multiplex PCR; in TCRdb, only in-frame clones are kept and a portion is missing. V and J calls plus clone size are reproduced from that table; the DNA served to infer D and trimming. This table has around 130,000 clones, approximately 90% appearing once. V dropped 3 bases and J dropped 8; count of bases not matched to a gene: 6. The germline CDR1 and CDR2 sequences are DFQATT and SNEGSKA (reference sequence). This CDR3 comprises 13 residues.

The sequenced sample was peripheral blood. The chain combines TRBV20-1 with TRBJ1-4; 7 bases fit TRBD1. The clonotype originates from a man aged 65 to 79 with active COVID-19. The CDR3 DNA reads as TGCAGTGCTAGTCAGGGGGTCGGGGAAAAACTGTTTTTT. This gives the protein CSASQGVGEKLFF.